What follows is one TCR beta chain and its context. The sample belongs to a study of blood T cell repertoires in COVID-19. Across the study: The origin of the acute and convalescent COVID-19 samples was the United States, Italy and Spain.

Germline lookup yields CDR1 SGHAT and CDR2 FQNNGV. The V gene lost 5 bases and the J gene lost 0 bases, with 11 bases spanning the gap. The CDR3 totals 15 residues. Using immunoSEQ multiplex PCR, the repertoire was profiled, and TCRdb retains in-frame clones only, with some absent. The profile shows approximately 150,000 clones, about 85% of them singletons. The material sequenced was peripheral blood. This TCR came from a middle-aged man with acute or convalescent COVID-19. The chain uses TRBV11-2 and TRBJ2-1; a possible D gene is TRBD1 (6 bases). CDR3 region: CASSPDSSSYNEQFF. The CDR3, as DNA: TGTGCCAGCAGCCCGGACAGTAGCTCCTACAATGAGCAGTTCTTC.